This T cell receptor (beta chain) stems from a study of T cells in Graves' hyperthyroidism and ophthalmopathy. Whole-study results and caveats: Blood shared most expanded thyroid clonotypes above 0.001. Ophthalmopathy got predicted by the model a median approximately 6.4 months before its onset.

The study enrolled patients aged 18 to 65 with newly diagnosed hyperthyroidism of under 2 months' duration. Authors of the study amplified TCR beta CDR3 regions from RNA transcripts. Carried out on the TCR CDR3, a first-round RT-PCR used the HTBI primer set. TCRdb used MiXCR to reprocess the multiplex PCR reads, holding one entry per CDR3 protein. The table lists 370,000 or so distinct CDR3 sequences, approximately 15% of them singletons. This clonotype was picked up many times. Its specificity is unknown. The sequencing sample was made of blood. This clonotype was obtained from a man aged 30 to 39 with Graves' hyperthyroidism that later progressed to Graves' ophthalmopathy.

CDR3 DNA: TGTGTCCGAGTCATCGCGCCTAACACTGAAGCTTTCTTT. This sequence encodes CVRVIAPNTEAFF. The chain couples TRBV11-2 to TRBJ1-1; unclear D gene. Germline V gives CDR1 SGHAT, CDR2 FQNNGV. There are 13 residues in the CDR3.